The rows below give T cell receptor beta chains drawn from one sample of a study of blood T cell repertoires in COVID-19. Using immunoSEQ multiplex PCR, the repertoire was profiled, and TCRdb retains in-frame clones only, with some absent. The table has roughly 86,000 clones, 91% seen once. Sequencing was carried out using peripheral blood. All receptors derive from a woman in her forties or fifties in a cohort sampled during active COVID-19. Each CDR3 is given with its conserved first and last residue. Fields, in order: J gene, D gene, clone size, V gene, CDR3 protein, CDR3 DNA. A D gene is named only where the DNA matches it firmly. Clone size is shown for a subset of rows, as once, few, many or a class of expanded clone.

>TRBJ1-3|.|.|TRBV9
CASSVAFGNTIYF
TGTGCCAGCAGCGTAGCCTTTGGAAACACCATATATTTT
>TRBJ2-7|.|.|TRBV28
CASSIQGFGNEQYF
TGTGCCAGCAGTATACAGGGTTTCGGCAACGAGCAGTACTTC
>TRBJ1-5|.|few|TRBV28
CASTPSGARYQPQHF
TGTGCCAGCACCCCTAGTGGAGCGCGATATCAGCCCCAGCATTTT
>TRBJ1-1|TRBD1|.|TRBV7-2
CASSLNRGQIGTEAFF
TGTGCCAGCAGCTTAAACAGGGGGCAGATTGGGACTGAAGCTTTCTTT
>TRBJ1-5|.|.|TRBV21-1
CASSFQRYQPQHF
TGTGCCAGCAGCTTCCAGCGGTATCAGCCCCAGCATTTT
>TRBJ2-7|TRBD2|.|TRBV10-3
CAISESSGVTYEQYF
TGTGCCATCAGTGAGTCTAGCGGGGTTACCTACGAGCAGTACTTC
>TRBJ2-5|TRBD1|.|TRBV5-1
CASSSRDSQETQYF
TGCGCCAGCAGCTCCCGGGACAGCCAAGAGACCCAGTACTTC
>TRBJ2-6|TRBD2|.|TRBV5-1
CASSLRGEGNVLTF
TGCGCCAGCAGCCTACGGGGGGAGGGCAACGTCCTGACTTTC
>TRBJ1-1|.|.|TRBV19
CASSIVAENTEAFF
TGTGCCAGTAGTATAGTCGCAGAGAACACTGAAGCTTTCTTT
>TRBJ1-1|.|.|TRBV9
CASSARGGPPAEAFF
TGTGCCAGCAGCGCCCGGGGGGGACCCCCAGCTGAAGCTTTCTTT
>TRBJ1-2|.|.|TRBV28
CASFQPGTSYGYTF
TGTGCCAGCTTCCAACCGGGGACATCGTATGGCTACACCTTC
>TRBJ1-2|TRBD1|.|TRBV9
CASSIGTGLGYTF
TGTGCCAGCAGCATCGGGACAGGGCTCGGCTACACCTTC
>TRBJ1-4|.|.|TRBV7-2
CASSLVGGVEKLFF
TGTGCCAGCAGCTTAGTAGGGGGGGTTGAAAAACTGTTTTTT
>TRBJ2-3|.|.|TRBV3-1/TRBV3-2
CASSQSAPDTQYF
TGTGCCAGCAGCCAAAGCGCCCCAGATACGCAGTATTTT
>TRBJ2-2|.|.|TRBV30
CAWSPRDRPTGELFF
TGTGCCTGGAGCCCGCGGGATAGGCCCACCGGGGAGCTGTTTTTT
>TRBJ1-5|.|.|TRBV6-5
CASSSERGQPQHF
TGTGCCAGCAGTTCTGAGCGAGGACAGCCCCAGCATTTT
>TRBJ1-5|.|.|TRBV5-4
CASSFAGRGDQPQHF
TGTGCCAGCAGCTTTGCGGGAAGAGGGGATCAGCCCCAGCATTTT
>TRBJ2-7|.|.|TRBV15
CATSRVVPHEQYF
TGTGCCACCAGCAGAGTAGTTCCCCACGAGCAGTACTTC
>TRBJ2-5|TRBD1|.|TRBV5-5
CASGGQGVGETQYF
TGTGCCAGCGGGGGACAGGGGGTCGGAGAGACCCAGTACTTC
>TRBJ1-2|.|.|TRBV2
CASRTRGNYGYTF
TGTGCCAGCAGGACCCGAGGAAACTATGGCTACACCTTC
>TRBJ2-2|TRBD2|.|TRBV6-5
CASSYPGGTNTGELFF
TGTGCCAGCAGTTACCCGGGGGGGACGAACACCGGGGAGCTGTTTTTT
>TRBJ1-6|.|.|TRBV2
CASSESRGVGSPLHF
TGTGCCAGCAGTGAGTCCAGGGGTGTGGGCTCACCCCTCCACTTT
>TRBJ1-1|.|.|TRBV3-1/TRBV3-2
CASSQQQGNTEAFF
TGTGCCAGCAGCCAACAACAGGGGAACACTGAAGCTTTCTTT
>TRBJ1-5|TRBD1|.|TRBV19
CASNPGGSSQPQHF
TGTGCCAGTAACCCAGGGGGAAGTTCTCAGCCCCAGCATTTT
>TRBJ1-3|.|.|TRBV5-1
CASSPPRGSGNTIYF
TGCGCCAGCAGCCCCCCGCGTGGTTCTGGAAACACCATATATTTT
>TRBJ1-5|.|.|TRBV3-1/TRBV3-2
CASSQDLFSNQPQHF
TGTGCCAGCAGCCAAGACCTGTTTAGCAATCAGCCCCAGCATTTT
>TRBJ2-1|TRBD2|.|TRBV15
CATSSTTSGRYEQFF
TGTGCCACCAGCAGCACGACTAGCGGGAGGTACGAGCAGTTCTTC